Listed below are T cell receptor beta chains from one sample, sequenced in a study of PD-L1 blockade in urothelial cancer. Produced via immunoSEQ multiplex PCR; TCRdb's table is partial and in-frame only. The sample holds over 75,000 clones; over 65% are singletons and the top ten take around 14%. The sample in question was PBMCs, obtained around atezolizumab (anti-PD-L1) treatment. Every receptor here comes from a man aged 55-75 years with urothelial cancer. The CDR3 runs from the conserved cysteine through the conserved F or W. The D gene is left open where the match is weak.

>TRBD2|TRBJ2-7|14|TRBV7-2
CASSSGLAGDEQYF
TGTGCCAGCAGCTCGGGACTAGCGGGAGACGAGCAGTACTTC
>TRBD2|TRBJ2-1|16|TRBV28
CASRYTSGRTYNEQFF
TGTGCCAGCAGGTATACTAGCGGGAGGACCTACAATGAGCAGTTCTTC
>TRBD1|TRBJ1-4|15|TRBV15
CATSSWRGRGEKLFF
TGTGCCACCAGCAGTTGGAGGGGGCGCGGTGAAAAACTGTTTTTT
>TRBD1|TRBJ1-2|14|TRBV11-3
CASSSPQGEGGYTF
TGTGCCAGCAGCTCACCCCAGGGGGAAGGTGGCTACACCTTC
>TRBD2|TRBJ2-1|15|TRBV6-5
CASSPSGSSYNEQFF
TGTGCCAGCAGTCCCAGCGGGAGCTCCTACAATGAGCAGTTCTTC
>.|TRBJ2-7|15|TRBV10-3
CAISDWAGSSYEQYF
TGTGCCATCAGTGATTGGGCAGGGTCCTCCTACGAGCAGTACTTC
>TRBD1|TRBJ2-7|14|TRBV19
CASSASRDRGSQYF
TGTGCCAGTAGTGCCAGCCGGGACAGGGGATCGCAGTACTTC
>TRBD2|TRBJ2-1|15|TRBV7-3
CASSPSGRSHNEQFF
TGTGCCAGCAGCCCTAGCGGGAGGTCGCACAATGAGCAGTTCTTC
>.|TRBJ2-2|16|TRBV7-2
CASSLAAGVDTGELFF
TGTGCCAGCAGCTTAGCAGCCGGGGTTGACACCGGGGAGCTGTTTTTT
>.|TRBJ2-7|13|TRBV4-3
CASSQDGPYEQYF
TGCGCCAGCAGCCAAGATGGGCCCTACGAGCAGTACTTC